This is a list of T cell receptor beta chains from one sample in a study of neoadjuvant nivolumab and ipilimumab in lung cancer. Profiling relied on immunoSEQ multiplex PCR, and the TCRdb table lists in-frame clones only, not all of them. The repertoire holds 9,700 or so clones, approximately 80% seen once, with 7.5% in the top ten. The sequencing used tumor tissue, collected after neoadjuvant nivolumab, alone or with ipilimumab, at or shortly before surgery. The receptors were sampled from an adult with non-small cell lung cancer. Some clones in this sample may be carry-over from other donors' samples. CDR3s include the opening cysteine and the closing phenylalanine or tryptophan. The D gene is left open where the match is weak. Clone size, where shown, is once, few, many, or a class for clones that have expanded.

D: NA; J: TRBJ2-7; V: TRBV29-1; size: NA; DNA: TGCAGCGTTGCTGGGGGCGGGGGACGTCGCGAGCAGTACTTC; CDR3: CSVAGGGGRREQYF
D: NA; J: TRBJ2-7; V: TRBV29-1; size: NA; DNA: TGCAGCGTAATCGGACAGTCCTACGAGCAGTACTTC; CDR3: CSVIGQSYEQYF
D: NA; J: TRBJ2-7; V: TRBV13; size: NA; DNA: TGTGCCAGCAGTCTCCCTGATGCGGGGAACGAGCAGTACTTC; CDR3: CASSLPDAGNEQYF
D: NA; J: TRBJ1-2; V: TRBV19; size: few; DNA: TGTGCCAGTAGACCTTCCCGTGGAGGGGACCGCTATGGCTACACCTTC; CDR3: CASRPSRGGDRYGYTF
D: NA; J: TRBJ2-1; V: TRBV29-1; size: NA; DNA: TGCAGCGTTGGGCAGTTAGCCGCAGGGGAGCAGTTCTTC; CDR3: CSVGQLAAGEQFF
D: TRBD1; J: TRBJ1-2; V: TRBV15; size: once; DNA: TGTGCCACCAGCACCGGGACAGGCCCCTCTTATCGTGGCTACACCTTC; CDR3: CATSTGTGPSYRGYTF
D: NA; J: TRBJ1-2; V: TRBV14; size: NA; DNA: TGTGCCAGCAGCCAGGGGGCACTCGGGGGACGGCTGAGCTACACCTTC; CDR3: CASSQGALGGRLSYTF
D: TRBD2; J: TRBJ2-2; V: TRBV6-5; size: NA; DNA: TGTGCCAGCAGGTTGACTAGCGGGGCCGGGGAGCTGTTTTTT; CDR3: CASRLTSGAGELFF
D: NA; J: TRBJ2-1; V: TRBV7-9; size: NA; DNA: TGTGCCAGCAGCTTAGTAGTAGGGGCGAACAATGAGCAGTTCTTC; CDR3: CASSLVVGANNEQFF
D: TRBD2; J: TRBJ2-7; V: TRBV29-1; size: NA; DNA: TGCAGCGTTACTTGGAGCGGGAGGGCGCGCGAGCAGTACTTC; CDR3: CSVTWSGRAREQYF
D: NA; J: TRBJ2-7; V: TRBV29-1; size: NA; DNA: TGCAGCGTTGAGCCGGACAACTCCTACGAGCAGTACTTC; CDR3: CSVEPDNSYEQYF
D: NA; J: TRBJ2-7; V: TRBV5-6; size: NA; DNA: TGTGCCAGCAGCCCCGGCAGTCTCGGCAGTGCCACCTACGAGCAGTACTTC; CDR3: CASSPGSLGSATYEQYF
D: NA; J: TRBJ2-7; V: TRBV6-5; size: NA; DNA: TGTGCCAGCAGGCCGGGGGTGGTCTACGAGCAGTACTTC; CDR3: CASRPGVVYEQYF
D: NA; J: TRBJ1-6; V: TRBV19; size: NA; DNA: TGTGCCAGTAGTATTGAACAGTATAATTCACCCCTCCACTTT; CDR3: CASSIEQYNSPLHF
D: NA; J: TRBJ2-7; V: TRBV27; size: NA; DNA: TGTGCCAGCTGGGGGTACGGCGAGCAGTACTTC; CDR3: CASWGYGEQYF
D: NA; J: TRBJ1-6; V: TRBV18; size: NA; DNA: TGTGCCAGCTCACCGACCGGCGGGGGGGGCGTCGATAATTCACCCCTCCACTTT; CDR3: CASSPTGGGGVDNSPLHF
D: NA; J: TRBJ1-1; V: TRBV4-2; size: NA; DNA: TGTGCCAGCAGCAGAGGGGCGTCCACTGAAGCTTTCTTT; CDR3: CASSRGASTEAFF
D: NA; J: TRBJ1-4; V: TRBV11-3; size: NA; DNA: TGTGCCAGCAGCCGAGACGGGCAATCTGAAAAACTGTTTTTT; CDR3: CASSRDGQSEKLFF
D: NA; J: TRBJ2-1; V: TRBV30; size: NA; DNA: TGTGCCTGGAGTGTGCTCGGAGAGCAGTTCTTC; CDR3: CAWSVLGEQFF
D: NA; J: TRBJ2-1; V: TRBV18; size: NA; DNA: TGTGCCAGCTCACCGGCGGGCAATGAGCAGTTCTTC; CDR3: CASSPAGNEQFF
D: NA; J: TRBJ1-2; V: TRBV5-6; size: once; DNA: TGTGCCAGCACCATTGGGGGGGGCTACACCTTC; CDR3: CASTIGGGYTF
D: NA; J: TRBJ1-3; V: TRBV7-9; size: NA; DNA: TGTGCCAGCAGCCGGCCACCTGGAAACACCATATATTTT; CDR3: CASSRPPGNTIYF
D: NA; J: TRBJ2-4; V: TRBV1; size: NA; DNA: TGCACCAGCAGCCAAGAGACTAGCGGGACTGTCAAAAACATTCAGTACTTC; CDR3: CTSSQETSGTVKNIQYF
D: NA; J: TRBJ1-2; V: TRBV6-5; size: NA; DNA: TGTGCCAGCAGTCCCAGGGGTTATGGCTACACCTTC; CDR3: CASSPRGYGYTF
D: TRBD1; J: TRBJ2-7; V: TRBV11-2; size: NA; DNA: TGTGCCAGCAGCTTTTCCCCGGACAGGGAGACCTACGAGCAGTACTTC; CDR3: CASSFSPDRETYEQYF
D: TRBD2; J: TRBJ2-1; V: TRBV7-2; size: NA; DNA: TGTGCCAGCAGCTTAGCGCGGGGGGATGAGCAGTTCTTC; CDR3: CASSLARGDEQFF
D: NA; J: TRBJ1-6; V: TRBV5-1; size: NA; DNA: TGCGCCAGCAGCCCGGACCGCCGGAATTATAATTCACCCCTCCACTTT; CDR3: CASSPDRRNYNSPLHF
D: NA; J: TRBJ2-3; V: TRBV6-5; size: few; DNA: TGTGCCAGCAGTTACTCCGTCTCCACAGATACGCAGTATTTT; CDR3: CASSYSVSTDTQYF
D: NA; J: TRBJ2-3; V: TRBV18; size: once; DNA: TGTGCCAGCTCACCTGGGCTCTCGGATACGCAGTATTTT; CDR3: CASSPGLSDTQYF
D: TRBD2; J: TRBJ2-1; V: TRBV7-8; size: NA; DNA: TGTGCCAGCAGCCCTCCACCGGGACTAGGCCCTTTTGGGGAGCAGTTCTTC; CDR3: CASSPPPGLGPFGEQFF
D: NA; J: TRBJ2-2; V: TRBV18; size: NA; DNA: TGTGCCAGCTCACGCCGGGGGCGAGGGACCGGGGAGCTGTTTTTT; CDR3: CASSRRGRGTGELFF
D: NA; J: TRBJ2-6; V: TRBV11-2; size: NA; DNA: TGTGCCAGCAGCACCCAATCTGGGGCCAACGTCCTGACTTTC; CDR3: CASSTQSGANVLTF
D: NA; J: TRBJ1-2; V: TRBV18; size: once; DNA: TGTGCCAGCTCACTAGAGGCAGGACGTAACTATGGCTACACCTTC; CDR3: CASSLEAGRNYGYTF
D: NA; J: TRBJ2-7; V: TRBV11-2; size: few; DNA: TGTGCCAGCAACGACCCCGAGGGGCTCGGCTCCTACGAGCAGTACTTC; CDR3: CASNDPEGLGSYEQYF
D: TRBD1; J: TRBJ1-2; V: TRBV29-1; size: NA; DNA: TGCAGCCCCGGGACAGGGGTGAACTATGGCTACACCTTC; CDR3: CSPGTGVNYGYTF
D: TRBD2; J: TRBJ2-7; V: TRBV5-6; size: NA; DNA: TGTGCCAGCAGCATACCGACGGGAAGCGGGACTCTCGACGAGCAGTACTTC; CDR3: CASSIPTGSGTLDEQYF
D: TRBD2; J: TRBJ2-7; V: TRBV27; size: NA; DNA: TGTGCCAGCAGCCGAAAGGGGACTAGCGGCTACGAGCAGTACTTC; CDR3: CASSRKGTSGYEQYF
D: TRBD1; J: TRBJ1-2; V: TRBV19; size: NA; DNA: TGTGCCAGTAGTACAATGACAGGGGCCTCTAACTATGGCTACACCTTC; CDR3: CASSTMTGASNYGYTF
D: NA; J: TRBJ1-5; V: TRBV30; size: NA; DNA: TGTGCCTGGAGTGACAGGGCCAATCAGCCCCAGCATTTT; CDR3: CAWSDRANQPQHF
D: TRBD2; J: TRBJ2-1; V: TRBV6-5; size: NA; DNA: TGTGCCAGCCGCCGGGGGGGCAATGAGCAGTTCTTC; CDR3: CASRRGGNEQFF
D: NA; J: TRBJ2-5; V: TRBV7-2; size: NA; DNA: TGTGCCAGCTGTCGGGGCCTTACCTACCAAGAGACCCAGTACTTC; CDR3: CASCRGLTYQETQYF
D: TRBD2; J: TRBJ2-3; V: TRBV5-1; size: NA; DNA: TGCGCCAGCAGTCATGGGACTAGCGGGGGAGATACGCAGTATTTT; CDR3: CASSHGTSGGDTQYF
D: TRBD2; J: TRBJ2-3; V: TRBV27; size: once; DNA: TGTGCCAGCAGTTCCGAACTAGCGGGAGGAGGGACAGATACGCAGTATTTT; CDR3: CASSSELAGGGTDTQYF
D: TRBD1; J: TRBJ1-5; V: TRBV30; size: NA; DNA: TGTGCCTGGGGGGATGGGGACAGCCTGAATCAGCCCCAGCATTTT; CDR3: CAWGDGDSLNQPQHF
D: TRBD1; J: TRBJ1-1; V: TRBV6-1; size: NA; DNA: TGTGCCAGCAGACCGGGACAGAAGAACACTGAAGCTTTCTTT; CDR3: CASRPGQKNTEAFF
D: NA; J: TRBJ2-7; V: TRBV7-9; size: NA; DNA: TGTGCCAGCAGCCCCCGGACGGGTACCTACGAGCAGTACTTC; CDR3: CASSPRTGTYEQYF
D: TRBD2; J: TRBJ2-7; V: TRBV7-3; size: NA; DNA: TGTGCCAGCAGCTGGACTAGCGGGGACGAGCAGTACTTC; CDR3: CASSWTSGDEQYF
D: TRBD1; J: TRBJ2-5; V: TRBV15; size: NA; DNA: TGTGCCACCAGCAGGGGACAGGCCGCACAAGAGACCCAGTACTTC; CDR3: CATSRGQAAQETQYF
D: NA; J: TRBJ2-3; V: TRBV4-2; size: NA; DNA: TGTGCCAGCAGCCAGGGAGGGGGGACAGATACGCAGTATTTT; CDR3: CASSQGGGTDTQYF
D: NA; J: TRBJ1-1; V: TRBV7-2; size: NA; DNA: TGTGCCAGCAGCGCCCGACAGATCATGAACACTGAAGCTTTCTTT; CDR3: CASSARQIMNTEAFF
D: NA; J: TRBJ2-3; V: TRBV5-1; size: NA; DNA: TGCGCCAGCAAGCGACTGGAAGCACACCTCGATACGCAGTATTTT; CDR3: CASKRLEAHLDTQYF
D: NA; J: TRBJ2-3; V: TRBV7-8; size: few; DNA: TGTGCCAGCAGTTCGTCTCCCCCGGGACACCGCACAGATACGCAGTATTTT; CDR3: CASSSSPPGHRTDTQYF
D: NA; J: TRBJ1-1; V: TRBV27; size: once; DNA: TGTGCCAGCAGTTTAAAGGCGAACACTGAAGCTTTCTTT; CDR3: CASSLKANTEAFF
D: NA; J: TRBJ2-5; V: TRBV29-1; size: NA; DNA: TGCAGCGTTGCCCAGCAAGAGACCCAGTACTTC; CDR3: CSVAQQETQYF
D: NA; J: TRBJ1-2; V: TRBV5-1; size: NA; DNA: TGCGCCAGCAGCGTGACAGGCAGCTATGGCTACACCTTC; CDR3: CASSVTGSYGYTF